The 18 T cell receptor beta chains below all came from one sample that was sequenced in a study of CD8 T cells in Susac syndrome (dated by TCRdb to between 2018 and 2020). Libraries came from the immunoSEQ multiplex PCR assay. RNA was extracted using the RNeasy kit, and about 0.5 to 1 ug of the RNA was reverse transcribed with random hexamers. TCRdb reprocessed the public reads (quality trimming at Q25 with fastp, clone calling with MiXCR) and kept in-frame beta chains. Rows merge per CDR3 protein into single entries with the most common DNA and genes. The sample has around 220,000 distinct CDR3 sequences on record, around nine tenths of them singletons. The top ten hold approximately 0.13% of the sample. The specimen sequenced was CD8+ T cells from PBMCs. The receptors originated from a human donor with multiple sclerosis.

CDR3 nucleotides: TGTGCCAGCAGTAACAACCCACAGGGGGCAAACACCGGGGAGCTGTTTTTT. It encodes CASSNNPQGANTGELFF. The V gene is TRBV6-5, the J gene TRBJ2-2; 9 bases map to TRBD1. The ends lost 5 bases at V and 2 bases at J; junction bases unmatched: 9. This CDR3 is built from 17 residues. Germline V gene data show CDR1 as MNHEY and CDR2 as SVGAGI.

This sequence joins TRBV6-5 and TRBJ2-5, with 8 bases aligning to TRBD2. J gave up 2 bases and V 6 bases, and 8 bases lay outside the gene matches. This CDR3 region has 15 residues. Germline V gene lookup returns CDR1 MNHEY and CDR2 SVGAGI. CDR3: CASSPGGGLQETQYF. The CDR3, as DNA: TGTGCCAGCAGCCCGGGCGGGGGGCTTCAAGAGACCCAGTACTTC.

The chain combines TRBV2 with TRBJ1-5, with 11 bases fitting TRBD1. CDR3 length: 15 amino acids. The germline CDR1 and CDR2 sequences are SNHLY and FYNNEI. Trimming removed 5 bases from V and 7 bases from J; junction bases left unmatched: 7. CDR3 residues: CASSTAGTGGQPQHF. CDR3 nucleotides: TGTGCCAGCAGTACCGCCGGGACAGGGGGACAGCCCCAGCATTTT.

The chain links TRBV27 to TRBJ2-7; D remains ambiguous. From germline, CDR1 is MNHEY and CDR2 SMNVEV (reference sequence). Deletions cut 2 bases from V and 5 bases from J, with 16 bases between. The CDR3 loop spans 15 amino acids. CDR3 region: CASSLVRSEVNEQYF. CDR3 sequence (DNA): TGTGCCAGCAGTTTAGTCCGGTCAGAAGTCAACGAGCAGTACTTC.

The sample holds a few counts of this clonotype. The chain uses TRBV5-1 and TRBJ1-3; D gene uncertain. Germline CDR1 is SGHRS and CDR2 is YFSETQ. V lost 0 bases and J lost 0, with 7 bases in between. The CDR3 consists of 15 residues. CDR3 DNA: TGCGCCAGCAGCTTGGACATCGGCTCTGGAAACACCATATATTTT. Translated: CASSLDIGSGNTIYF.

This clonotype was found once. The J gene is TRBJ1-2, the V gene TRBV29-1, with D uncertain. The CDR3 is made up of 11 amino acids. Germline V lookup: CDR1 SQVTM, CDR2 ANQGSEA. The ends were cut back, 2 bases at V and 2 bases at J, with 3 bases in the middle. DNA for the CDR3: TGCAGCGTTGAAAGCAACTATGGCTACACCTTC. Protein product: CSVESNYGYTF.

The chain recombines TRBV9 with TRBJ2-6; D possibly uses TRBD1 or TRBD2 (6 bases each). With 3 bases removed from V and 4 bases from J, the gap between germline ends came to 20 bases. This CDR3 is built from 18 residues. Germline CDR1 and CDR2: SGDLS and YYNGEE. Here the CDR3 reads CASSANPNREEGANVLTF. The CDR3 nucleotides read TGTGCCAGCAGCGCCAACCCAAACAGGGAGGAAGGGGCCAACGTCCTGACTTTC.

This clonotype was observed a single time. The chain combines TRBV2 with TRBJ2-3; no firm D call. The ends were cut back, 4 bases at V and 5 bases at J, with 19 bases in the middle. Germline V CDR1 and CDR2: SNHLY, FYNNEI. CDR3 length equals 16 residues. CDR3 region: CASSVVPLSSKDTQYF. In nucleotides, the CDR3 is TGTGCCAGCAGTGTGGTACCCCTTTCCTCAAAAGATACGCAGTATTTT.

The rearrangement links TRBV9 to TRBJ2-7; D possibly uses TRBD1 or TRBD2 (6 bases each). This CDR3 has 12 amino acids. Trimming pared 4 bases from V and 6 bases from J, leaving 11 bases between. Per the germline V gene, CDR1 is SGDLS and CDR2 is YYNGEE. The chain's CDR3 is CASSPGGLEQYF. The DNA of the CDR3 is TGTGCCAGCAGCCCCGGGGGCCTCGAGCAGTACTTC.

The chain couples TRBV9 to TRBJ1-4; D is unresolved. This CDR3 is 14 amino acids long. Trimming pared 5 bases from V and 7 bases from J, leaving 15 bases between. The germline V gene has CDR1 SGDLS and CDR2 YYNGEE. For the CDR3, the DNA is TGTGCCAGCAGTTCTCCCTCGGCGGGTGAAAAACTGTTTTTT. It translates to CASSSPSAGEKLFF.

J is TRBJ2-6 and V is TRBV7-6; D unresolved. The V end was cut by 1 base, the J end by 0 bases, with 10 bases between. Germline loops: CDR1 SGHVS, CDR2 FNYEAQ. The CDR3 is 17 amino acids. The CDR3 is CASSLGQSFSGANVLTF. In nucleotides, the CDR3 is TGTGCCAGCAGCTTAGGTCAATCATTCTCTGGGGCCAACGTCCTGACTTTC.

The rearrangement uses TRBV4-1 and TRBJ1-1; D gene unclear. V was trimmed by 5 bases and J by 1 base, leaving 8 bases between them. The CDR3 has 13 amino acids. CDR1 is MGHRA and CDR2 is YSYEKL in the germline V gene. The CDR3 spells CASSAGPNTEAFF. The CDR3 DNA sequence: TGCGCCAGCAGCGCTGGACCGAACACTGAAGCTTTCTTT.

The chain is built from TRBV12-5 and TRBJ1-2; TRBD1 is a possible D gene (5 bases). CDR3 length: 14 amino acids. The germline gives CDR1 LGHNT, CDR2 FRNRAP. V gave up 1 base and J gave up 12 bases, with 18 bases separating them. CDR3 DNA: TGTGCTAGTGGTTTGGCGACAGAGCCTTGGGGGAACACCTTC. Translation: CASGLATEPWGNTF.

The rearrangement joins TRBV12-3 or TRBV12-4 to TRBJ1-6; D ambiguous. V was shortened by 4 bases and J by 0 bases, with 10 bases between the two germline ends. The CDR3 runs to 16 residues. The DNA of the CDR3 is TGTGCCAGCAGTTCGCAGGCCCGCTCCTATAATTCACCCCTCCACTTT. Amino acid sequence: CASSSQARSYNSPLHF.

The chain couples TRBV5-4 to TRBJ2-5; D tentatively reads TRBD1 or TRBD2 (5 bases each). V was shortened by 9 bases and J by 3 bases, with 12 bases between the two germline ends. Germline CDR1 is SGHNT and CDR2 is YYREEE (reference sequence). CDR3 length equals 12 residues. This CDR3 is CATRGVEETQYF. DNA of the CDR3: TGTGCCACTCGAGGGGTGGAAGAGACCCAGTACTTC.

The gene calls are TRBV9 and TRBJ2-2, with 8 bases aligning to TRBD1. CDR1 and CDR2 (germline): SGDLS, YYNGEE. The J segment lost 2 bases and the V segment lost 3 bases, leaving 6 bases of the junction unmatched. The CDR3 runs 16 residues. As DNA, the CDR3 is TGTGCCAGCAGCGAGGACAGGGTGGACAACACCGGGGAGCTGTTTTTT. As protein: CASSEDRVDNTGELFF.

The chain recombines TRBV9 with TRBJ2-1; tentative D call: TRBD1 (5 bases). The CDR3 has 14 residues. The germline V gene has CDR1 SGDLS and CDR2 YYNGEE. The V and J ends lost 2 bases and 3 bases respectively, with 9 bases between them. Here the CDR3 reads CASSVWGNYNEQFF. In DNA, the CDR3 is TGTGCCAGCAGCGTTTGGGGCAACTACAATGAGCAGTTCTTC.

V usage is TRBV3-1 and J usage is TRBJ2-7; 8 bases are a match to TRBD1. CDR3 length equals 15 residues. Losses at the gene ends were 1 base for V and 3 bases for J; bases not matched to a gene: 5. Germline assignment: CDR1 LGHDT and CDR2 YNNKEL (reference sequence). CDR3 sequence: CASSQGRTGYYEQYF. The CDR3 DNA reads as TGTGCCAGCAGCCAAGGTCGGACAGGGTACTACGAGCAGTACTTC.